These 2 T cell receptor beta chains were sequenced from one sample in a study of cytomegalovirus exposure and HLA in healthy donors. The PCR was carried out with 60 Vbeta primers and 13 Jbeta primers. The table came from immunoSEQ multiplex PCR; TCRdb's copy has only in-frame clones and leaves some out. The sample includes 180,000 or so clones, approximately 84% of them seen just once. The sample consisted of PBMCs. The receptors here all came from a girl aged 5 to 17 in good health and CMV-seropositive.

The chain carries TRBV5-1 and TRBJ2-3, with TRBD2 identical over 12 bases. The CDR3 consists of 15 residues. The V gene end was trimmed by 2 bases and the J gene end by 4 bases; junction bases not matched to a gene: 2. Germline assignment: CDR1 SGHRS and CDR2 YFSETQ. CDR3 protein: CASSFASGRADTQYF. Written as DNA, the CDR3 is TGCGCCAGCAGCTTCGCTAGCGGGAGGGCAGATACGCAGTATTTT.

The chain is built from TRBV6-1 and TRBJ2-1; 7 nucleotides align to TRBD1. The V and J ends lost 0 bases and 14 bases, in that order; junction bases with no gene match: 4. Per the germline V gene, CDR1 is MNHNS and CDR2 is SASEGT. CDR3 length: 12 residues. In DNA, the CDR3 is TGTGCCAGCAGTGAAGCTGACAGGGCGGAGTTCTTC. It yields the protein CASSEADRAEFF.